The 6 T cell receptor beta chains given below trace back to one sample, sequenced in a study of beta chain features in type 1 diabetes. Study-wide points: For Type 1 diabetes patients, all four CD4+ subsets carried TCRB CDR3s that were moderately but significantly shorter.

The authors reverse transcribed all of the isolated RNA, so sequencing captured expressed TCRB transcripts. The assay was immunoSEQ multiplex PCR, and TCRdb's table has in-frame clones only and misses some. The sample shows some 200,000 clones, 16% of them seen only once. No antigens are known for them. Sequencing was carried out using naive CD4+ T cells from blood. These receptors came from a man aged 30 to 45 with type 1 diabetes.

The chain combines TRBV6-5 with TRBJ2-3; no clear D gene. CDR1 MNHEY and CDR2 SVGAGI come from the germline V gene. There are 15 residues in the CDR3. Trimming shortened V by 5 bases and J by 1 base, and 13 bases separated the two germline ends. The CDR3 is CASSHPREGTDTQYF. The CDR3, as DNA: TGTGCCAGCAGTCATCCCCGCGAGGGCACAGATACGCAGTATTTT.

V usage is TRBV7-2 and J usage is TRBJ2-3, with 12 nucleotides matching TRBD2. The CDR3 is made up of 14 amino acids. Germline CDR1 is SGHTA and CDR2 is FQGNSA. V lost 5 bases to trimming and J lost 7 bases; unmatched junction nucleotides: 4. CDR3: CASSPRTSGNTQYF. In nucleotides, the CDR3 is TGTGCCAGCAGCCCGAGGACTAGCGGGAATACGCAGTATTTT.

The rearrangement joins TRBV5-4 to TRBJ2-3; D is undetermined. The CDR3 is 13 residues long. The ends were cut back, 4 bases at V and 3 bases at J, with 9 bases in the middle. Germline CDR1 and CDR2: SGHNT and YYREEE (reference sequence). The CDR3 DNA is TGTGCCAGCAGCCGTGAAGTGACAGATACGCAGTATTTT. This codes for CASSREVTDTQYF.

The rearrangement joins TRBV7-9 to TRBJ2-5; D ambiguous. The CDR3 consists of 12 residues. V was cut by 2 bases and J by 9 bases, with 10 bases left in between. Germline CDR1 SEHNR, CDR2 FQNEAQ (reference sequence). The CDR3 region is CASSLRAPSQYF. The CDR3 bases are TGTGCCAGCAGCTTACGTGCCCCGTCCCAGTACTTC.

This chain connects TRBV6-1 to TRBJ2-5, with D hard to call. The CDR3 extends over 13 amino acids. With 5 bases removed from V and 2 bases from J, the gap between germline ends came to 9 bases. Germline V CDR1 and CDR2: MNHNS, SASEGT. The DNA for the CDR3 is TGTGCCAGCAGTCCACGAAATCAAGAGACCCAGTACTTC. This codes for CASSPRNQETQYF.

In this sample, this clone turned up a few times. The rearrangement links TRBV7-2 to TRBJ2-2, with D perhaps TRBD2 (6 bases). This CDR3 is built from 16 residues. CDR1 is SGHTA and CDR2 is FQGNSA in the germline V gene. Between the trimmed V and J ends, which lost 6 bases and 6 bases, there was a span of 20 bases. The CDR3 reads CASSLVGGATSGELFF. The DNA for the CDR3 is TGTGCCAGCAGTCTGGTCGGGGGAGCGACGTCCGGGGAGCTGTTTTTT.